This TCR beta chain originates from a study of T cells in Graves' hyperthyroidism and ophthalmopathy. As for the study in general: Before treatment of any kind, peripheral blood was taken at initial diagnosis. Study-wide findings and caveats: Model output signaled ophthalmopathy a median roughly 6.1 months ahead of onset.

The investigators amplified TCR beta CDR3 regions from RNA transcripts. TCR CDR3 regions were first amplified by RT-PCR with HTBI primers. TCRdb used MiXCR to reprocess the multiplex PCR reads, holding one entry per CDR3 protein. The sample has more than 500,000 distinct CDR3 sequences, about 15% seen once. This clonotype was picked up a small number of times. Antigen specificity is unknown. Uncontrolled infections, other autoimmune diseases, pregnancy or lactation led to exclusion of patients. Orbital computed tomography, thyroid ultrasound, serum thyroxine and TRAb, and clinical symptoms together informed the diagnoses. Germline V gene lookup returns CDR1 SGHTA and CDR2 FQGTGA. The junction had 4 bases not matched to a gene; V was cut back by 1 base and J by 1 base. The CDR3 loop spans 16 amino acids.

The sequence was collected from a woman aged 25 to 39 with Graves' ophthalmopathy. Sample: blood. The chain combines TRBV7-3 with TRBJ1-1; 9 nucleotides align to TRBD1. The chain's CDR3 is CASSLSGQGQNTEAFF. Here the CDR3 DNA reads TGTGCCAGCAGCTTAAGTGGACAGGGGCAGAACACTGAAGCTTTCTTT.